The T cell receptor (beta chain) described here comes from a study of siplizumab effects on memory and regulatory T cells. Germline CDR1 is SGHTA and CDR2 is FQGNSA. V gave up 5 bases and J gave up 6 bases; unmatched junction bases: 12. This CDR3 has 15 amino acids. Each sample yielded roughly 92,000 assayed TCR templates. Sequenced by immunoSEQ multiplex PCR; TCRdb stores in-frame clones only, minus some. The sample holds about 62,000 clones, roughly 85% seen once. The rearrangement uses TRBV7-2 and TRBJ1-1; 7 bases agree with TRBD1. Material: memory CD4+ T cells sorted from blood. The TCR originated in a human donor in good health. The CDR3 coding sequence is TGTGCCAGCAGCCCGTGGGGTTCAGGGGGATCTGAAGCTTTCTTT. This translates into CASSPWGSGGSEAFF.